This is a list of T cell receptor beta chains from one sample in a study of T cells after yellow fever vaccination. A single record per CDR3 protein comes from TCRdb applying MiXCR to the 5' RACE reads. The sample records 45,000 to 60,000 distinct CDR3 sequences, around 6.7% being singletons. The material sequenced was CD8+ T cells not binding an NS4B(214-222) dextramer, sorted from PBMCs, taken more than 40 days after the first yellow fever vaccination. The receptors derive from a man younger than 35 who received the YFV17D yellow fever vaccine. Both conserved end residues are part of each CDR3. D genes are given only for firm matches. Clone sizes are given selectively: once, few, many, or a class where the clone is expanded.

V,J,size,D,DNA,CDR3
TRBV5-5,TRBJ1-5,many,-,TGTGCCAGCAGCTTGGGTGGCCAGGGAGGGGATCAGCCCCAGCATTTT,CASSLGGQGGDQPQHF
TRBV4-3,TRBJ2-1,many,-,TGCGCCAGCAGCCAAGACAGGGGTCGACATGAGCAGTTCTTC,CASSQDRGRHEQFF
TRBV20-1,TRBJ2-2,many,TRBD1,TGCAGTGCTGTACCGGGACAGGGGTTGACCGGGGAGCTGTTTTTT,CSAVPGQGLTGELFF
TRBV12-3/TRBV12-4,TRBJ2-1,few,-,TGTGCCAGCAGACCGGACAGAAATGAGCAGTTCTTC,CASRPDRNEQFF
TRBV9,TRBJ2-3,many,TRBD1,TGTGCCAGCAGCGTAGAGACAGGGGAAAGGGGAGATACGCAGTATTTT,CASSVETGERGDTQYF
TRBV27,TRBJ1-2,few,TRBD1,TGTGCCAGCAGCTCTGGACAGGGGGTGGGGGGCTACACCTTC,CASSSGQGVGGYTF
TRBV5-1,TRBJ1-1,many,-,TGCGCCAGCAGCCTCCGACAGAGTAACACTGAAGCTTTCTTT,CASSLRQSNTEAFF
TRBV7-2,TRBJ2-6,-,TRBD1,TGTGCCAGCAGCCAACAAACAGGGGCCGGGGCCAACGTCCTGACTTTC,CASSQQTGAGANVLTF
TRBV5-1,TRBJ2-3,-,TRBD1,TGCGCCAGCAGCTTGGTCGTCACAGGGGGTACAGATACGCAGTATTTT,CASSLVVTGGTDTQYF
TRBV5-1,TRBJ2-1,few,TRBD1,TGCGCCAGCAGCCGGGGACAGGGGCATGAGCAGTTCTTC,CASSRGQGHEQFF
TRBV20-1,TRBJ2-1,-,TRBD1,TGCAGTGCTAGAGATCTGGACAGGCCGTACAATGAGCAGTTCTTC,CSARDLDRPYNEQFF
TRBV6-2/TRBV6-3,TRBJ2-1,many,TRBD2,TGTGCCAGCAGAACGAATGCCCCGGTTTCTAGCGGGCGGAATGAGCAGTTCTTC,CASRTNAPVSSGRNEQFF
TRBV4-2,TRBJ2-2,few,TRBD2,TGTGCCAGCAGCCCCTCGGGACTAGCGGGGGGTGTCACCGGGGAGCTGTTTTTT,CASSPSGLAGGVTGELFF